The next 24 T cell receptor beta chains were all read from a single sample in a study of blood T cell repertoires in COVID-19 (dated by TCRdb to 2018 to 2020). Library preparation was by the immunoSEQ multiplex PCR assay. The table was pulled from immuneACCESS by TCRdb, which kept in-frame rearrangements only. Such tables lose some clones; where checked, under half of the loss comes from unresolved V genes, and the rest has no known cause. Counted in this sample were about 92,000 clones; over 60% of them appeared once. In total, the top ten clones hold approximately 8.7% of the sample. What was sequenced was peripheral blood. The receptors come from a man aged 45-65 years who had recovered from COVID-19.

The CDR3 DNA follows: TGTGCCAGTACCCGGACAGGGGAAGGCACTGAAGCTTTCTTT. Translation gives CASTRTGEGTEAFF. V and J are TRBV19 and TRBJ1-1; TRBD1 matches at 9 bases. CDR1 and CDR2 from the germline V gene are LNHDA and SQIVND (reference sequence). The trim removed 7 bases at V and 4 bases at J, leaving 7 bases unmatched. This CDR3 is 14 amino acids long.

V gene TRBV7-2 combines with J gene TRBJ2-3; no firm D call. Trimming left V 1 base short and J 1 base short, with 6 bases between. The V gene's germline CDR1 is SGHTA and CDR2 FQGNSA. The length of the CDR3 is 14 residues. The CDR3 region is CASSLVGRTDTQYF. In nucleotides, the CDR3 is TGTGCCAGCAGCTTAGTGGGCCGCACAGATACGCAGTATTTT.

CDR3 DNA sequence: TGTGCCAGCAGGTGGACAGGGGACACTGAAGCTTTCTTT. Encoded protein: CASRWTGDTEAFF. The chain has TRBV11-1 and TRBJ1-1; 9 positions agree with TRBD1. CDR3 size: 13 residues. V lost 6 bases, J lost 3 bases, and 2 bases stayed unmatched. Germline CDR1 reads SGHAT; CDR2 reads FQDESV (reference sequence).

This rearrangement joins TRBV5-5 to TRBJ2-5; possibly TRBD1 for D (6 bases). The V end was cut by 6 bases, the J end by 2 bases, with 11 bases between. CDR1 and CDR2 from the germline V gene are SGHKS and YYEKEE (reference sequence). The CDR3 spans 13 residues. The CDR3 DNA follows: TGTGCCAGCACACGACAGGAGCAAGAGACCCAGTACTTC. Translating it yields CASTRQEQETQYF.

The chain employs TRBV7-9 and TRBJ2-1; TRBD1 aligns across 8 bases. Germline V gene lookup returns CDR1 SEHNR and CDR2 FQNEAQ (reference sequence). With V trimmed by 4 bases and J by 8 bases, 7 bases remained unmatched. CDR3 length: 14 residues. In nucleotides, the CDR3 is TGTGCCAGCAGCTCCGGACAGGGATGGCATGAGCAGTTCTTC. It is translated as CASSSGQGWHEQFF.

This chain joins TRBV11-3 and TRBJ2-7, with TRBD1 identical over 9 bases. Losses at the gene ends were 7 bases for V and 2 bases for J; bases not matched to a gene: 12. In germline, CDR1 is SGHNT, CDR2 YENEEA. CDR3 size: 16 residues. In DNA form, the CDR3 reads TGTGCCAGCACCCTACCAGGGGGACAGGGCCCCTACGAGCAGTACTTC. Its protein product is CASTLPGGQGPYEQYF. Combining the CDR3 with reference TRBV11-3 and TRBJ2-7 gives the whole variable domain EAGVVQSPRYKIIEKKQPVAFWCNPISGHNTLYWYLQNLGQGPELLIRYENEEAVDDSQLPKDRFSAERLKGVDSTLKIQPAELGDSAVYLCASTLPGGQGPYEQYFGPGTRLTVT.

This clone has just one count. The chain joins TRBV3-1 (or the pseudogene TRBV3-2) to TRBJ2-1; 14 bases line up with TRBD2. Germline lookup yields CDR1 LGHDT and CDR2 YNNKEL (reference sequence). The CDR3 covers 16 residues. V lost 4 bases to trimming and J lost 10 bases; unmatched junction nucleotides: 9. The CDR3 bases are TGTGCCAGCAGCCCGACGGGACTAGCGGGAGTTCAGGAGCAGTTCTTC. Translated: CASSPTGLAGVQEQFF.

The chain combines TRBV5-6 with TRBJ1-1, with no clear D. V gave up 0 bases and J gave up 0 bases, with 12 bases separating them. The CDR3 sequence is 16 residues long. Germline-derived CDR1 and CDR2 are SGHDT and YYEEEE. CDR3 sequence (DNA): TGTGCCAGCAGCTTGGTGGGTGTGAGGATGAACACTGAAGCTTTCTTT. It yields the protein CASSLVGVRMNTEAFF.

Here the CDR3 reads CASSVGGTATYEQYF. For the CDR3, the DNA is TGTGCCAGCAGCGTAGGGGGGACAGCAACCTACGAGCAGTACTTC. This chain joins TRBV9 and TRBJ2-7; 7 bases are a match to TRBD1. The CDR3 runs to 15 residues. Trimming at V came to 0 bases and at J to 2 bases, leaving 5 bases not matched to a gene. CDR1 SGDLS and CDR2 YYNGEE come from the germline V gene.

This clone was found many times. The rearrangement links TRBV13 to TRBJ2-7; D may be TRBD2 (5 bases). CDR1 is PRHDT, CDR2 FYEKMQ, per germline (reference sequence). V was shortened by 4 bases and J by 6 bases, with 10 bases between the two germline ends. This CDR3 region has 12 residues. The CDR3 nucleotides read TGTGCCAGCAGCTCTACCGGGATCGAGCAGTACTTC. Protein product: CASSSTGIEQYF. The full variable domain, with the rest looked up from reference TRBV13 and TRBJ2-7, is AAGVIQSPRHLIKEKRETATLKCYPIPRHDTVYWYQQGPGQDPQFLISFYEKMQSDKGSIPDRFSAQQFSDYHSELNMSSLELGDSALYFCASSSTGIEQYFGPGTRLTVT.

This chain links TRBV4-3 with TRBJ2-5; tentatively, D is TRBD2 (6 bases). This CDR3 has 16 amino acids. Trimming pared 6 bases from V and 4 bases from J, leaving 21 bases between. Germline CDR1 is LGHNA and CDR2 is YSLEER. In nucleotides, the CDR3 is TGCGCCAGCAGTCCATACCCTAGTTTGGGGGGAGAGACCCAGTACTTC. Amino acid sequence: CASSPYPSLGGETQYF.

This clone is a singleton in its sample. The CDR3 here is CAISGRTGVDLAAFF. Here the CDR3 DNA reads TGTGCCATCAGTGGGAGGACAGGGGTGGACCTGGCGGCTTTCTTT. V is TRBV10-3 and J is TRBJ1-1; 9 positions match TRBD1. The germline V gene encodes CDR1 ENHRY and CDR2 SYGVKD. V shed 4 bases, J shed 11 bases, and the junction held 14 bases outside the gene matches. The CDR3 loop spans 15 amino acids.

This clone was seen only once. The chain links TRBV11-2 to TRBJ2-3; 8 bases map to TRBD2. CDR3 size: 17 residues. The V and J ends lost 5 bases and 6 bases, in that order; junction bases with no gene match: 16. From germline, CDR1 is SGHAT and CDR2 FQNNGV. The CDR3 sequence is CASSRSPGLAGSDTQYF. Written as DNA, the CDR3 is TGTGCCAGCAGCCGCTCACCCGGACTAGCTGGCTCCGATACGCAGTATTTT.

V gene TRBV29-1 combines with J gene TRBJ1-5, with a tentative D call TRBD1 (5 bases). Germline values: CDR1 SQVTM, CDR2 ANQGSEA. CDR3 length: 13 amino acids. The CDR3 is CNPRRGREQPQHF. The CDR3, as DNA: TGCAACCCAAGGAGGGGAAGGGAGCAGCCCCAGCATTTT.

This chain connects TRBV2 to TRBJ1-2, with 8 bases that match TRBD1. Germline lookup yields CDR1 SNHLY and CDR2 FYNNEI. V dropped 4 bases and J dropped 6; count of bases not matched to a gene: 4. This CDR3 is 13 amino acids long. This chain's CDR3 is CASSATGQDGYTF. The CDR3 DNA is TGTGCCAGCAGTGCAACGGGACAGGATGGCTACACCTTC. Full variable domain (outside the CDR3, taken from reference TRBV2 and TRBJ1-2): EPEVTQTPSHQVTQMGQEVILRCVPISNHLYFYWYRQILGQKVEFLVSFYNNEISEKSEIFDDQFSVERPDGSNFTLKIRSTKLEDSAMYFCASSATGQDGYTFGSGTRLTVV.

This rearrangement joins TRBV6-6 to TRBJ2-1; 11 positions agree with TRBD1. V was clipped by 8 bases and J by 4 bases; unmatched bases: 4. Germline V gene lookup returns CDR1 MNHNY and CDR2 SVGAGI (reference sequence). This CDR3 is 14 amino acids long. CDR3: CASGDRGEYNEQFF. As DNA, the CDR3 is TGTGCCAGCGGGGACAGGGGGGAGTACAATGAGCAGTTCTTC.

This chain connects TRBV11-2 to TRBJ2-5; 7 bases map to TRBD2. There are 14 residues in the CDR3. Germline V gives CDR1 SGHAT, CDR2 FQNNGV. The J segment lost 2 bases and the V segment lost 3 bases, leaving 3 bases of the junction unmatched. The CDR3 sequence is CASSFTSAQETQYF. In DNA form, the CDR3 reads TGTGCCAGCAGCTTCACTAGCGCTCAAGAGACCCAGTACTTC.

The chain joins TRBV6-5 to TRBJ1-5, with a weak D call TRBD1 (6 bases). V lost 6 bases to trimming and J lost 2 bases, with 14 bases between them. Germline V gives CDR1 MNHEY, CDR2 SVGAGI. The CDR3 consists of 15 residues. Written as DNA, the CDR3 is TGTGCCAGCAGGTCTCCCACAGGGCGCAATCAGCCCCAGCATTTT. It yields the protein CASRSPTGRNQPQHF.

This clone was observed a few times. The gene calls are TRBV7-9 and TRBJ1-5; D is possibly TRBD1 (5 bases). CDR3 size: 13 residues. The V gene's germline CDR1 is SEHNR and CDR2 FQNEAQ (reference sequence). Trimming stripped 4 bases from V and 7 bases from J, with 11 bases between. The CDR3 DNA sequence: TGTGCCAGCAGCTATCAGGGAGGACAGCCCCAGCATTTT. It translates to CASSYQGGQPQHF.

J is TRBJ1-5 and V is TRBV6-5, with 8 bases lining up with TRBD1. Germline V gene sequence: CDR1 MNHEY, CDR2 SVGAGI. After removal of 5 bases from V and 5 bases from J, the junction contained 5 bases not matched to a gene. CDR3 length: 14 amino acids. For the CDR3, the DNA is TGTGCCAGCAGTCTTGGACAGGGCTATCAGCCCCAGCATTTT. Translating it yields CASSLGQGYQPQHF.

The rearrangement links TRBV27 to TRBJ2-7, with a tentative D call TRBD2 (6 bases). Germline V gene data show CDR1 as MNHEY and CDR2 as SMNVEV (reference sequence). V was pared by 5 bases and J by 7 bases, with 12 bases between. The CDR3 runs 12 residues. As DNA, the CDR3 is TGTGCCAGCAGTGGGATAGGAGGGGAGCAGTACTTC. Translation: CASSGIGGEQYF.

In this sample, this clone turned up a few times. The chain uses TRBV28 and TRBJ2-2; 9 nucleotides agree with TRBD2. Per the germline V gene, CDR1 is MDHEN and CDR2 is SYDVKM. The trim removed 5 bases at V and 9 bases at J, leaving 10 bases unmatched. The CDR3 runs to 15 residues. CDR3 protein: CASSPLGTSSRELFF. The CDR3 nucleotides are TGTGCCAGCAGTCCCCTCGGGACTAGCAGCCGGGAGCTGTTTTTT.

This chain links TRBV3-1 (or the pseudogene TRBV3-2) with TRBJ2-7; D is uncertain. Germline V gene lookup returns CDR1 LGHDT and CDR2 YNNKEL (reference sequence). V was pared by 5 bases and J by 2 bases, with 4 bases between. The CDR3 has 11 amino acids. This CDR3 is CASSSAYEQYF. The CDR3 nucleotides are TGTGCCAGCAGCTCGGCCTACGAGCAGTACTTC.

The chain has TRBV5-6 and TRBJ2-4; 7 bases are shared with TRBD2. Germline CDR1 reads SGHDT; CDR2 reads YYEEEE. The CDR3 contains 13 residues. V lost 5 bases and J lost 8; bases outside the gene matches: 7. CDR3 in DNA: TGTGCCAGCAGTCCTAGCGGCGGGCACATTCAGTACTTC. This codes for CASSPSGGHIQYF.